This TCR beta chain was profiled in a study of T cell clones after liver transplantation. CDR3 length: 11 amino acids. In germline, CDR1 is GTSNPN, CDR2 SVGIG (reference sequence). The V gene lost 5 bases and the J gene lost 2 bases, with 6 bases spanning the gap. Produced via immunoSEQ multiplex PCR; TCRdb's table is partial and in-frame only. Seen here are some 59,000 clones, 71% observed once, and the top ten hold about 15%. Regarding the study as a whole: Rather than being deleted, graft donor-reactive T cells may have moved into the graft. These preliminary findings come from unstandardized post-transplant sampling times. Post-transplant, graft-donor-reactive CD4 TCRbeta sequences in blood dropped significantly in most of the 8 subjects. In two subjects, few donor cells limited the measurable donor-reactive repertoire.

Regarding this clone: The antigen remains undetermined.

The sequence was collected from a human donor who received a liver transplant. The sequenced sample was CD4+ T cells from blood, obtained before liver transplant. This sequence joins TRBV30 and TRBJ1-2; no definite D call. CDR3 region: CAWGRNYGYTF. DNA for the CDR3: TGTGCCTGGGGTAGAAACTATGGCTACACCTTC.